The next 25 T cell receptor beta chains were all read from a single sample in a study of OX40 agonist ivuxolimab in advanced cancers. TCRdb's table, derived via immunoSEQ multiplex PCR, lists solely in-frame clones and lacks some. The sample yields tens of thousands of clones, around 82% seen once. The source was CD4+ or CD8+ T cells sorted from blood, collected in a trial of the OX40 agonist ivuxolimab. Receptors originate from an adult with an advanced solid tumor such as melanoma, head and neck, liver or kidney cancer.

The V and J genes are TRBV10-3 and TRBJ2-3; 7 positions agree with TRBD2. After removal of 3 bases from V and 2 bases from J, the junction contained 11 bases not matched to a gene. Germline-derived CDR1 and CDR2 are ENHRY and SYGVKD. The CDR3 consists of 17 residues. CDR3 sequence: CAISDSWASGNTDTQYF. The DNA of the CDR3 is TGTGCCATCAGTGACAGTTGGGCTAGCGGAAACACAGATACGCAGTATTTT.

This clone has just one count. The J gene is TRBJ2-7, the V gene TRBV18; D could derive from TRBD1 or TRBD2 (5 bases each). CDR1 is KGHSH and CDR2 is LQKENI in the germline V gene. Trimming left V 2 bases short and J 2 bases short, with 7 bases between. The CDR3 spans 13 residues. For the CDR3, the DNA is TGTGCCAGCTCACCATGGGACCCCTACGAGCAGTACTTC. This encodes CASSPWDPYEQYF.

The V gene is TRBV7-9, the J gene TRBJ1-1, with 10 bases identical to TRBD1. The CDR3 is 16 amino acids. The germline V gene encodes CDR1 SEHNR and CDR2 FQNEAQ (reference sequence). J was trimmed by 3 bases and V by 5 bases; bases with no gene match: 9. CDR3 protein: CASSPKVGTGDTEAFF. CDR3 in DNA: TGTGCCAGCAGCCCCAAGGTAGGGACAGGGGACACTGAAGCTTTCTTT.

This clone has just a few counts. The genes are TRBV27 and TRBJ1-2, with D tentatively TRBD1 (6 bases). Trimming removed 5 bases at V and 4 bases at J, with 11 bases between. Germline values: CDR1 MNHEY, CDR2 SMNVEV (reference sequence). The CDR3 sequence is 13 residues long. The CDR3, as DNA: TGTGCCAGCAGTAGGGGGGCGGGCTATGGCTACACCTTC. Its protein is CASSRGAGYGYTF.

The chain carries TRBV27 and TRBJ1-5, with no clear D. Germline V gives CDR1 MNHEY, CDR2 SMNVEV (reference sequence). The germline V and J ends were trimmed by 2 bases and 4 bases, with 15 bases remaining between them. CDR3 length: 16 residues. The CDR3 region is CASSLSGNSINQPQHF. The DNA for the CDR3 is TGTGCCAGCAGTTTAAGTGGGAACTCAATTAATCAGCCCCAGCATTTT.

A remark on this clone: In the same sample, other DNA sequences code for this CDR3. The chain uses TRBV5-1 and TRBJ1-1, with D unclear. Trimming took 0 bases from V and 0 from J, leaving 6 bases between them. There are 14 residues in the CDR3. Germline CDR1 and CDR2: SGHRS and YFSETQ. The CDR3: CASSLDGMNTEAFF. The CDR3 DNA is TGCGCCAGCAGCTTGGACGGAATGAACACTGAAGCTTTCTTT.

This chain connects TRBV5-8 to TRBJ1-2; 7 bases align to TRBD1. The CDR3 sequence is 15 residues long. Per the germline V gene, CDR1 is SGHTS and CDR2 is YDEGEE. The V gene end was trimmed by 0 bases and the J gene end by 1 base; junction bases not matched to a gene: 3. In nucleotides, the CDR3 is TGTGCCAGCAGCTTGGTAGGGGGCCTTAACTATGGCTACACCTTC. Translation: CASSLVGGLNYGYTF.

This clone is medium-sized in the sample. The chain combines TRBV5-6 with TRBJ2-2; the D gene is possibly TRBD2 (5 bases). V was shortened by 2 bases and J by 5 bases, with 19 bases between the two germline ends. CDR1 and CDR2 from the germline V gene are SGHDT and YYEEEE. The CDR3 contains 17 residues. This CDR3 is CASSLRRDSALTGELFF. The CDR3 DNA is TGTGCCAGCAGCTTACGACGGGATTCGGCCCTTACCGGGGAGCTGTTTTTT.

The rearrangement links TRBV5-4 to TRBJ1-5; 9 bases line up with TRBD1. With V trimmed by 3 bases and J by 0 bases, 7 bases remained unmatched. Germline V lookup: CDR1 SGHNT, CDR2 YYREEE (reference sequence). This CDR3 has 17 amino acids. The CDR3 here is CASSSGTGRNSNQPQHF. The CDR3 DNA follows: TGTGCCAGCAGCTCCGGGACAGGGAGAAATAGCAATCAGCCCCAGCATTTT.

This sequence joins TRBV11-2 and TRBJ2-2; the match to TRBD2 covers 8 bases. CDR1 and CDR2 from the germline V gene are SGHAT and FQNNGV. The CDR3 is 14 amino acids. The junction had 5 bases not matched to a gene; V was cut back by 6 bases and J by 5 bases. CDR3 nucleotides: TGTGCCAGCAGTCTTTCGGGGGGGACCGGGGAGCTGTTTTTT. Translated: CASSLSGGTGELFF.

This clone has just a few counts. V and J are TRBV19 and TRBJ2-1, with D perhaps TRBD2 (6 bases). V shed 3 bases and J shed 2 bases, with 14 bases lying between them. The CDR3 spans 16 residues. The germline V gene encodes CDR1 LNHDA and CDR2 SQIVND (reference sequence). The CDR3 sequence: CASSITGRPPYNEQFF. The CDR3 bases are TGTGCCAGTAGTATTACGGGGAGGCCTCCCTACAATGAGCAGTTCTTC.

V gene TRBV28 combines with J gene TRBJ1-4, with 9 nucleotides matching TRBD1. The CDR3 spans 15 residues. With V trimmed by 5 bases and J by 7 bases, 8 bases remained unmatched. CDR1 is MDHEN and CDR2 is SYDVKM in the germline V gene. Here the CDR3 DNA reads TGTGCCAGCAGTCTTCCCGGGACAGGGCGTGAAAAACTGTTTTTT. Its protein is CASSLPGTGREKLFF.

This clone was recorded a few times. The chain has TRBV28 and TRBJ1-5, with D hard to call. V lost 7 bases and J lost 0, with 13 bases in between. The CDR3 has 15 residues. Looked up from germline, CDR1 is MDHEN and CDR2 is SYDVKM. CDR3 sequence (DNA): TGTGCCAGCACCCATTACCAGTATAGCAATCAGCCCCAGCATTTT. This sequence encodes CASTHYQYSNQPQHF. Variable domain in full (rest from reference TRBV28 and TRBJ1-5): DVKVTQSSRYLVKRTGEKVFLECVQDMDHENMFWYRQDPGLGLRLIYFSYDVKMKEKGDIPEGYSVSREKKERFSLILESASTNQTSMYLCASTHYQYSNQPQHFGDGTRLSIL.

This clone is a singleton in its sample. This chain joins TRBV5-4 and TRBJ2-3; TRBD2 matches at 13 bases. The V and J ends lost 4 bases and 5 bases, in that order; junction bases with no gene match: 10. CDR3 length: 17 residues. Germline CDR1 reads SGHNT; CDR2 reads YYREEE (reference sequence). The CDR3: CASSQGLAGAQGDTQYF. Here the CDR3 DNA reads TGTGCCAGCAGCCAAGGACTAGCGGGAGCGCAGGGAGATACGCAGTATTTT.

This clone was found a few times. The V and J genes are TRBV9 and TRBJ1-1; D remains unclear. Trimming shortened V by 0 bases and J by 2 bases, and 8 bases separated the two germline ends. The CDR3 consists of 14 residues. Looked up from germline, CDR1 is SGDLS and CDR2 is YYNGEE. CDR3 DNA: TGTGCCAGCAGCGTAGCTGGGGTAAACACTGAAGCTTTCTTT. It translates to CASSVAGVNTEAFF.

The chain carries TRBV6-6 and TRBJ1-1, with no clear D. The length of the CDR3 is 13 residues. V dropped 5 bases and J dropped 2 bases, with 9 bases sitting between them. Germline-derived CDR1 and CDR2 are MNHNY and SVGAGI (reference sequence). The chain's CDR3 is CASSVKANTEAFF. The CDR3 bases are TGTGCCAGCAGTGTAAAGGCAAACACTGAAGCTTTCTTT.

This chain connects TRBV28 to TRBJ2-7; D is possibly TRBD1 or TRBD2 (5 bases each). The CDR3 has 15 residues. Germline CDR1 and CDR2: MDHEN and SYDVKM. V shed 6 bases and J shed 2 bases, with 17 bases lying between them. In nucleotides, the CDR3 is TGTGCCAGCAGAGGGACCGCCGCTAACCCCTACGAGCAGTACTTC. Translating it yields CASRGTAANPYEQYF.

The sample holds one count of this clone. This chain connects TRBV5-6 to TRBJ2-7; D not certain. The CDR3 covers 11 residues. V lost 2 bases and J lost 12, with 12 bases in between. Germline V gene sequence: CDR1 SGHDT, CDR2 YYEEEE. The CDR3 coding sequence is TGTGCCAGCAGCTTACGTACCAGGTTGTACTTC. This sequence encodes CASSLRTRLYF.

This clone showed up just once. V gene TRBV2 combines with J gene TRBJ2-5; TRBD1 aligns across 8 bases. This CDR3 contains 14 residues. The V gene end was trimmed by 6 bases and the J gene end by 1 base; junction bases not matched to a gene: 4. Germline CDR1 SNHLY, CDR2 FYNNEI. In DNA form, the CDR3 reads TGTGCCAGCAGCAAGGACAGGGTCCAAGAGACCCAGTACTTC. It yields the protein CASSKDRVQETQYF.

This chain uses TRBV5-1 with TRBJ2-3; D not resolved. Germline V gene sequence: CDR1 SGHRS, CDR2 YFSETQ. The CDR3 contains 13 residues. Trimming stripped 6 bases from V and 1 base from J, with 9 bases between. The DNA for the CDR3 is TGCGCCAGCAAAGTCCGTGGCACAGATACGCAGTATTTT. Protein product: CASKVRGTDTQYF.

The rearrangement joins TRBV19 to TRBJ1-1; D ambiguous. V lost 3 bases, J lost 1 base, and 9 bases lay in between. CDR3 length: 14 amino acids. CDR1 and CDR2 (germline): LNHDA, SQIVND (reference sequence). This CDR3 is CASSITTGNTEAFF. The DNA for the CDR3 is TGTGCCAGTAGTATTACCACGGGGAACACTGAAGCTTTCTTT.

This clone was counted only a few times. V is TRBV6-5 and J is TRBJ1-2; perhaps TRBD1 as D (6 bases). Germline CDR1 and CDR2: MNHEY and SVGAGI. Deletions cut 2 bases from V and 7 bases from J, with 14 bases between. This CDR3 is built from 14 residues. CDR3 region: CASSYQQGVGGYTF. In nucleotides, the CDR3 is TGTGCCAGCAGTTACCAACAGGGAGTGGGTGGCTACACCTTC.

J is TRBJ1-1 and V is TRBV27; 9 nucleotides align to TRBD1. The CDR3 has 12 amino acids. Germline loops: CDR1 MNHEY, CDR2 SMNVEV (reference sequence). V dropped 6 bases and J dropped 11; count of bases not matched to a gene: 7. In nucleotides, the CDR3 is TGTGCCAGCAGCTTTAAACAGGGGGCGGCTTTCTTT. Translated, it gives CASSFKQGAAFF.

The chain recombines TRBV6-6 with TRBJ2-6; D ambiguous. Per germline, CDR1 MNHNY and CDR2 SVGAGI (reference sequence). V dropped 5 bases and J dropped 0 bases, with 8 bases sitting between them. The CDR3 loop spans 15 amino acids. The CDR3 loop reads CASSPQNSGANVLTF. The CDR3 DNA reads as TGTGCCAGCAGTCCACAAAACTCTGGGGCCAACGTCCTGACTTTC.

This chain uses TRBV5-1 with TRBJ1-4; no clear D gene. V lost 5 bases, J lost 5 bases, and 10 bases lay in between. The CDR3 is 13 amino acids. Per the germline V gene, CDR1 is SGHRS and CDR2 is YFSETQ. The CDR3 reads CASRISFNEKLFF. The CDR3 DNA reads TGCGCCAGCAGAATCTCGTTCAATGAAAAACTGTTTTTT.